There are many counts of the clone carrying this TCR beta chain. TCRdb ran MiXCR on the 5' RACE reads and lists one entry per CDR3 protein. Found here are about 60,000 distinct CDR3 sequences, approximately 4.1% of them singletons; the top ten hold about 3%. These data belong to a study of neurological immune-mediated disorders. The CDR3 spans 14 residues. CDR1 is SGDLS and CDR2 is YYNGEE in the germline V gene. Trimming took 3 bases from V and 3 from J; bases not matched to a gene: 4. The sample comprised PBMCs. The TCR was taken from a man aged 50 to 60 with multiple sclerosis. V and J are TRBV9 and TRBJ2-3; 7 bases are a match to TRBD2. CDR3 nucleotides: TGTGCCAGCAGCGCCAGCGGGGTGACAGATACGCAGTATTTT. It encodes CASSASGVTDTQYF. The full variable domain, rest sourced from reference TRBV9 and TRBJ2-3, is DSGVTQTPKHLITATGQRVTLRCSPRSGDLSVYWYQQSLDQGLQFLIQYYNGEERAKGNILERFSAQQFPDLHSELNLSSLELGDSALYFCASSASGVTDTQYFGPGTRLTVL.